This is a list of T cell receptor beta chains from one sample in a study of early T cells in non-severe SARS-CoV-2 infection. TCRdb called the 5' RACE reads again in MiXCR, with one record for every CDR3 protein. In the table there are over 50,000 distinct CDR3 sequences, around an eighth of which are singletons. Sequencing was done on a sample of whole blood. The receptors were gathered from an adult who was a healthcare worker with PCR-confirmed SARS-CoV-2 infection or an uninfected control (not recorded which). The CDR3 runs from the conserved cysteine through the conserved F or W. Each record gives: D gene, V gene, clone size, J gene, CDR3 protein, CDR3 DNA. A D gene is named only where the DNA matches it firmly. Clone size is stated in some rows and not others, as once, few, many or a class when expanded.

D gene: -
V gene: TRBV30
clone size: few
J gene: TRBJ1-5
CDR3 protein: CAWSLSESVRALPQPQHF
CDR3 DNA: TGTGCCTGGAGTTTATCTGAAAGTGTCAGGGCCCTCCCTCAGCCCCAGCATTTT

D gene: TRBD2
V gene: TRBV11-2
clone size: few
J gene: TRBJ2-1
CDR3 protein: CASSLIRLAGNEQFF
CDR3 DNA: TGTGCCAGCAGCTTAATAAGGCTAGCGGGCAATGAGCAGTTCTTC

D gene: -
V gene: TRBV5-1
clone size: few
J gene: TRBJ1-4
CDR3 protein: CASSWSPTNEKLFF
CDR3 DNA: TGCGCCAGCAGCTGGTCACCAACTAATGAAAAACTGTTTTTT

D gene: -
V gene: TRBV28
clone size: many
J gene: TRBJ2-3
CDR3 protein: CASSLRGGDYTQYF
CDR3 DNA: TGTGCCAGCAGTTTAAGGGGGGGGGATTATACGCAGTATTTT

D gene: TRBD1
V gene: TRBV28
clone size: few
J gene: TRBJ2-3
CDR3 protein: CASSPSGTGWGTDTQYF
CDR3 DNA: TGTGCCAGCAGTCCCTCCGGGACAGGGTGGGGCACAGATACGCAGTATTTT

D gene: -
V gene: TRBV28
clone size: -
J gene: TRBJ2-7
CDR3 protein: CASSSRTWGYEQYF
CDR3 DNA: TGTGCCAGCAGTTCCCGGACCTGGGGCTACGAGCAGTACTTC

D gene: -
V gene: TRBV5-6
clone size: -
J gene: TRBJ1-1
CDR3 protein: CASSFTRGRIGNTEAFF
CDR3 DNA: TGTGCCAGCAGCTTCACGCGGGGGCGCATAGGGAACACTGAAGCTTTCTTT

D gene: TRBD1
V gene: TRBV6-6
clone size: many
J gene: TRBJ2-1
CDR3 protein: CASSYSQGQRYNEQFF
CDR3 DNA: TGTGCCAGCAGTTACTCGCAGGGACAGAGGTACAATGAGCAGTTCTTC

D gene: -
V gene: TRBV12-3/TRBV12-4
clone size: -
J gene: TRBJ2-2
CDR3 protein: CASSPRGNVAGELFF
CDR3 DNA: TGTGCCAGCAGTCCCCGGGGGAACGTAGCCGGGGAGCTGTTTTTT

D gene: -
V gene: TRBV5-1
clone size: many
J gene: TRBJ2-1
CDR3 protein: CASSLEPSPGNEQFF
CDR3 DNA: TGCGCCAGCAGCTTGGAGCCCTCTCCGGGGAATGAGCAGTTCTTC

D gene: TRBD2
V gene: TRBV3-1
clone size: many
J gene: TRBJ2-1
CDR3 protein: CASSQAIAGRDEQFF
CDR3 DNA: TGTGCCAGCAGCCAAGCAATAGCGGGACGAGATGAGCAGTTCTTC

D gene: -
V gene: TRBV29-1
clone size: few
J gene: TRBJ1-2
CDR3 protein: CSVVEGYTF
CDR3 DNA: TGCAGCGTTGTAGAGGGCTACACCTTC

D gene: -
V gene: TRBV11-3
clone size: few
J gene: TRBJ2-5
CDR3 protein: CASSYGEETQYF
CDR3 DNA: TGTGCCAGCAGCTACGGGGAAGAGACCCAGTACTTC

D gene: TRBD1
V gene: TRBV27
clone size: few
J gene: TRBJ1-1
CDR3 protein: CATSTGTMNTEAFF
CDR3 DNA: TGTGCCACCTCGACAGGGACTATGAACACTGAAGCTTTCTTT

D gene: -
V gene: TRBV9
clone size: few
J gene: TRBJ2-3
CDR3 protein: CASSVVIADTQYF
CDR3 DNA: TGTGCCAGCAGCGTAGTCATAGCAGATACGCAGTATTTT

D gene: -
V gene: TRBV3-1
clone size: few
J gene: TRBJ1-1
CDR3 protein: CASSLNQGTEAFF
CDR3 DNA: TGTGCCAGCAGCCTGAATCAGGGGACTGAAGCTTTCTTT